Included here is one T cell receptor beta chain sequence, with context. The antigen is unknown. Profiled with immunoSEQ multiplex PCR; TCRdb holds only in-frame clones, not every one. This table holds 150,000 to 170,000 clones, 65% to 90% found once. Trimming shortened V by 7 bases and J by 10 bases, and 14 bases separated the two germline ends. Germline V gene lookup returns CDR1 ENHRY and CDR2 SYGVKD. The CDR3 has 12 residues. This sample was included in a study of cytomegalovirus exposure and HLA in healthy donors. General observations from the study: The authors enumerated 150 to 200 TCR beta chains as linked to cytomegalovirus. Reported performance of the classifier showed diagnosis of cytomegalovirus status with high specificity and sensitivity. Most TCR sequences were seen very rarely across donors, but some public TCRs occurred in many.

V and J are TRBV10-3 and TRBJ2-1, with D tentatively TRBD2 (5 bases). The sequence was collected from a man aged 18 to 29 in good health and CMV-seropositive. Material for sequencing was PBMCs. The CDR3 DNA follows: TGTGCCATCAACCCGACCGGAGGAGAGCAGTTCTTC. This translates into CAINPTGGEQFF.